This is a list of T cell receptor beta chains from one sample in a study of OX40 agonist ivuxolimab in advanced cancers. The table came from immunoSEQ multiplex PCR; TCRdb's copy has only in-frame clones and leaves some out. This table holds some 64,000 clones, about nine tenths found once. Here the sequenced sample was CD4+ or CD8+ T cells sorted from blood, taken in a trial of the OX40 agonist ivuxolimab. Receptors were obtained from an adult with an advanced solid tumor such as melanoma, head and neck, liver or kidney cancer. Each CDR3 is given with its conserved first and last residue. A D gene is named only where the DNA matches it firmly. Size is stated for part of the rows, as once, few or many counts, or as a class when the clone is expanded.

DNA	CDR3	D	V	J	size
TGTGCCAGCAGTTCTACTGAAGAGACCCAGTACTTC	CASSSTEETQYF	-	TRBV2	TRBJ2-5	-
TGTGCCAGCAGTTTAAGTTCGAGACTCCGTGGCTACACCTTC	CASSLSSRLRGYTF	-	TRBV28	TRBJ1-2	-
TGTGCCAGCAGCCTCCGACAGGGAAGGACAGATACGCAGTATTTT	CASSLRQGRTDTQYF	TRBD1	TRBV11-2	TRBJ2-3	-
TGTGCCAGCAGCAAGAGCGGGAGTGAGACCCAGTACTTC	CASSKSGSETQYF	TRBD2	TRBV7-8	TRBJ2-5	-
TGCGCCAGCAGCTCAGGGGGCGTCGGGTTGGAGACCCAGTACTTC	CASSSGGVGLETQYF	TRBD1	TRBV5-1	TRBJ2-5	-
TGTGCCAGCAGTTACTCCCCCAGCTCCTACAATGAGCAGTTCTTC	CASSYSPSSYNEQFF	-	TRBV6-5	TRBJ2-1	-
TGTGCCAGCAGGTCAGGGTCGGTAAACACCGGGGAGCTGTTTTTT	CASRSGSVNTGELFF	-	TRBV5-4	TRBJ2-2	-
TGCGCCAGCAGCCGAGGGGACACGCAGTATTTT	CASSRGDTQYF	-	TRBV10-1	TRBJ2-3	-
TGTGCCAGCAGCTCGGGGGCGGGAGCCAACACCGGGGAGCTGTTTTTT	CASSSGAGANTGELFF	-	TRBV5-4	TRBJ2-2	-
TGCGCCAGCAGCTTGCAAGGACAGGGCTACAATGAGCAGTTCTTC	CASSLQGQGYNEQFF	TRBD1	TRBV5-1	TRBJ2-1	-
TGCGCCAGCAGCTTGGCCCCAGACTCTGGAAACACCATATATTTT	CASSLAPDSGNTIYF	-	TRBV5-1	TRBJ1-3	-
TGCGCCAGCAGCCAAGATAGGGGTCCCTATGGCTACACCTTC	CASSQDRGPYGYTF	-	TRBV4-3	TRBJ1-2	-
TGTGCCAGCAGCTCGCCCAGAGATACGCAGTATTTT	CASSSPRDTQYF	-	TRBV7-2	TRBJ2-3	once
TGCGCCAGCAGCCAAGACCCAGGGAGAGGAACTGAAGCTTTCTTT	CASSQDPGRGTEAFF	-	TRBV4-1	TRBJ1-1	-
TGTGCCAGCAGCTTGTATGACAACTCCTACGAGCAGTACTTC	CASSLYDNSYEQYF	-	TRBV7-2	TRBJ2-7	-
TGTGCCAGCAGCGTCGGACTAGCGGTTCTCTACGAGCAGTACTTC	CASSVGLAVLYEQYF	TRBD2	TRBV5-6	TRBJ2-7	-
TGTGCCAGCAGCTTAAATGCAGACGAAAAACTGTTTTTT	CASSLNADEKLFF	-	TRBV7-9	TRBJ1-4	-
TGTGCCAGCAGGGGGACTAGCGGGAGGAATACCGGGGAGCTGTTTTTT	CASRGTSGRNTGELFF	TRBD2	TRBV6-6	TRBJ2-2	-
TGTGCCTGGAATGTGTTCCACGGGGAGCTGTTTTTT	CAWNVFHGELFF	-	TRBV30	TRBJ2-2	-
TGCGCCAGCAGCTTGTTTACTAGCGGGAGGGAGACCCAGTACTTC	CASSLFTSGRETQYF	TRBD2	TRBV5-1	TRBJ2-5	-
TGTGCCAGCAGTCCCCGGGGCACAGATACGCAGTATTTT	CASSPRGTDTQYF	-	TRBV2	TRBJ2-3	-
TGTGCCAGCAGTTTTACCCGGGGACAAGAGACCCAGTACTTC	CASSFTRGQETQYF	-	TRBV27	TRBJ2-5	-
TGTGCCAGCAGCCTCCTTTACGAGGGGGGCAATGAGCAGTTCTTC	CASSLLYEGGNEQFF	-	TRBV5-4	TRBJ2-1	-
TGTGCCTGGAGTGTATCGACTGGGGTCGATGAGCAGTTCTTC	CAWSVSTGVDEQFF	-	TRBV30	TRBJ2-1	-
TGTGCCAGTAGTCCGGTCTCGCGGACTTCAGAGACCCAGTACTTC	CASSPVSRTSETQYF	-	TRBV19	TRBJ2-5	-
TGTGCTAGCAGCTTAAGCCCAGGGGGCGAAGAGACCCAGTACTTC	CASSLSPGGEETQYF	TRBD1	TRBV7-7	TRBJ2-5	-
TGTGCCAGCAGTGGACAGGGGTTTTCCGGGGAGCTGTTTTTT	CASSGQGFSGELFF	TRBD1	TRBV6-1	TRBJ2-2	-
TGTGCCATCGGGGAATTGTTCGAGCAGTTCTTC	CAIGELFEQFF	-	TRBV10-3	TRBJ2-1	-
TGTGCCAGCAGTGACGGCAGGGTAGGGAATGAGCAGTTCTTC	CASSDGRVGNEQFF	-	TRBV6-4	TRBJ2-1	-
TGCGCCAGCAGGAGGGACAGCGAAACCTCCTACGAGCAGTACTTC	CASRRDSETSYEQYF	TRBD1	TRBV5-1	TRBJ2-7	-
TGTGCCAGCAGTGAAACACTCGGACAGGGGGCCGGAGCCAAAAACATTCAGTACTTC	CASSETLGQGAGAKNIQYF	TRBD1	TRBV28	TRBJ2-4	-
TGTGCCAGCAGCAAAAGACGGGACACAAAAATGAACACTGAAGCTTTCTTT	CASSKRRDTKMNTEAFF	-	TRBV5-6	TRBJ1-1	-
TGTGCCAGCAGCTTCGGAAGGGGACGGTACGAGCAGTACTTC	CASSFGRGRYEQYF	-	TRBV5-6	TRBJ2-7	-
TGTGCCAGCCAGGATCGACGGATTAACTATGGCTACACCTTC	CASQDRRINYGYTF	-	TRBV28	TRBJ1-2	-
TGCAGCGTTGAGGGGGGGGAGAAGGGTGAGCAGTACTTC	CSVEGGEKGEQYF	TRBD2	TRBV29-1	TRBJ2-5	-
TGTGCCAGTACCTGGGAGGGACCGAACACTGAAGCTTTCTTT	CASTWEGPNTEAFF	-	TRBV19	TRBJ1-1	-
TGTGCCAGCCGGAAGGCCGGGAGTTGGTACCTCTTC	CASRKAGSWYLF	-	TRBV28	TRBJ2-1	once
TGTGCCAGCAGCTTAAGTGGGGAAGAGACCCAGTACTTC	CASSLSGEETQYF	-	TRBV7-9	TRBJ2-5	-
TGTGCCAGCAGCTTAGGACCGGGACTAGCGGGAGGAGAGACCCAGTACTTC	CASSLGPGLAGGETQYF	TRBD2	TRBV7-6	TRBJ2-5	-
TGTGCCAGCAGCCAGGGGCGACAGGGATATGGCTACACCTTC	CASSQGRQGYGYTF	TRBD1	TRBV6-5	TRBJ1-2	-
TGTGCCAGCAGCGCTGACACTAACACTGAAGCTTTCTTT	CASSADTNTEAFF	-	TRBV9	TRBJ1-1	-
TGTGCCAGCACCTCGGGCGACAGGGGATCTGGAAACACCATATATTTT	CASTSGDRGSGNTIYF	TRBD1	TRBV28	TRBJ1-3	-
TGTGCCAGCAGCTTAGATGGGGAACAGACCTACGAGCAGTACTTC	CASSLDGEQTYEQYF	-	TRBV11-2	TRBJ2-7	-
TGTGCCAGCTCCCCGGGAAAACAGCCCCAGCATTTT	CASSPGKQPQHF	-	TRBV18	TRBJ1-5	-
TGTGCCAGCAGGCCGGGTATAGTTTACGAGCAGTACTTC	CASRPGIVYEQYF	-	TRBV6-5	TRBJ2-7	-
TGCGCCAGCAGTCTTTTCGGTTTACCTTCCTACAATGAGCAGTTCTTC	CASSLFGLPSYNEQFF	-	TRBV5-1	TRBJ2-1	-
TGTGCCAGCAGACCCGACAGGGTCTCCTCCTCACCCCTCCACTTT	CASRPDRVSSSPLHF	TRBD1	TRBV28	TRBJ1-6	-
TGTGCCAGCAGCTTTTTTTCAGGGTCAGATACGCAGTATTTT	CASSFFSGSDTQYF	-	TRBV11-2	TRBJ2-3	-
TGTGCCAGCAGCGTAGCCGGCCTGAACACTGAAGCTTTCTTT	CASSVAGLNTEAFF	-	TRBV9	TRBJ1-1	once
TGCAGCGTGGTGACAGATACTGAAGCTTTCTTT	CSVVTDTEAFF	-	TRBV29-1	TRBJ1-1	-
TGTGCCAGCGAGGTAGCCCCACTGGGGACTGAAGCTTTCTTT	CASEVAPLGTEAFF	-	TRBV6-1	TRBJ1-1	-
TGTGCCAGCAGTGGACAGGGGTTAAGGCAGTTCTTC	CASSGQGLRQFF	TRBD1	TRBV27	TRBJ2-1	-
TGTGCCAGCAGCTTGTGGGGTTCCAAAAACATTCAGTACTTC	CASSLWGSKNIQYF	-	TRBV5-6	TRBJ2-4	once